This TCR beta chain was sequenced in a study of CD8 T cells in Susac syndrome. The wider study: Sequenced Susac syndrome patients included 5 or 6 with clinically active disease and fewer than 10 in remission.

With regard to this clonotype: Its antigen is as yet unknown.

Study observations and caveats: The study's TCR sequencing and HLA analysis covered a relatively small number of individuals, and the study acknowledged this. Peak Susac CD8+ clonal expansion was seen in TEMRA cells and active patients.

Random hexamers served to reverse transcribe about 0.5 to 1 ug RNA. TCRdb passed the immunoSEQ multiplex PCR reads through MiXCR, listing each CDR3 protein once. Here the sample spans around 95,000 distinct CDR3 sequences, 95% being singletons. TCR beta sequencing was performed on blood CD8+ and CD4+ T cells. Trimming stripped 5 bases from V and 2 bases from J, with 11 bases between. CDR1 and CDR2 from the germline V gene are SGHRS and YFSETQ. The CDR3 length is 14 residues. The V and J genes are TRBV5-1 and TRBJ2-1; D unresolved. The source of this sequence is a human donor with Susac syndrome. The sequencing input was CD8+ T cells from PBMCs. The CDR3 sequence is CASRDGETYNEQFF. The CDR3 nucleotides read TGCGCCAGCAGGGACGGAGAAACCTACAATGAGCAGTTCTTC.